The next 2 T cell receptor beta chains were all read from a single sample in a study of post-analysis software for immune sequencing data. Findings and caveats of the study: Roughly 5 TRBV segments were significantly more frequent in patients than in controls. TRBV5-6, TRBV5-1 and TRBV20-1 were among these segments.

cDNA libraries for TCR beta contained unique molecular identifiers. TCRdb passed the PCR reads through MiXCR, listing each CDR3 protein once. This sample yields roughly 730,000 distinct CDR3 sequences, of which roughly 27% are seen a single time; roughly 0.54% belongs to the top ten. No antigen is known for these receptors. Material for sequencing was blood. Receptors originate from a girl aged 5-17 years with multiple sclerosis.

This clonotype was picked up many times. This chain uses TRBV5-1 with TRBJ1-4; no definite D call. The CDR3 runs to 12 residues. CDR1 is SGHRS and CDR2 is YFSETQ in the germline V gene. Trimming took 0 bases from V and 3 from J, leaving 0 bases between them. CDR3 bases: TGCGCCAGCAGCTTGGCTAATGAAAAACTGTTTTTT. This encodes CASSLANEKLFF.

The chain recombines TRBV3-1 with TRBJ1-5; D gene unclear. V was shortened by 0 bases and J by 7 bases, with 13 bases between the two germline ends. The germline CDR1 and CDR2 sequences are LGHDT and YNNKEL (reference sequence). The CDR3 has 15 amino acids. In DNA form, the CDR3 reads TGTGCCAGCAGCCAAGATCAAACAGTAGGGCAGCCCCAGCATTTT. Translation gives CASSQDQTVGQPQHF.